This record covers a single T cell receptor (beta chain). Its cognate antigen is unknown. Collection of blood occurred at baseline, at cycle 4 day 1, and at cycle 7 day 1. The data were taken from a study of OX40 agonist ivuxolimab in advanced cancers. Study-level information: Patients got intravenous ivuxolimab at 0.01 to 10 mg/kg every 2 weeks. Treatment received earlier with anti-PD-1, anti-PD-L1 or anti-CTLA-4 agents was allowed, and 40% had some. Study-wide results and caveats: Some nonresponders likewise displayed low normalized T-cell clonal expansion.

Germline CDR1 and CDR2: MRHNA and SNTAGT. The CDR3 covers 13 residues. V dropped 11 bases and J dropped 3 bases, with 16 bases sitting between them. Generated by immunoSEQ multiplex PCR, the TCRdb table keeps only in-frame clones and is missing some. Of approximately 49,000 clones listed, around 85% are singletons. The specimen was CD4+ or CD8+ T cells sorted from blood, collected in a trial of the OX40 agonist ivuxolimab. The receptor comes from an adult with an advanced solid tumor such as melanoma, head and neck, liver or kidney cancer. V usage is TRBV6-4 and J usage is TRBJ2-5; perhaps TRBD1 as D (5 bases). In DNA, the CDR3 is TGTGCCGGCCTAGGGGCTGGCGAAGAGACCCAGTACTTC. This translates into CAGLGAGEETQYF.